These 12 T cell receptor beta chains originate from one sample sequenced in a study of OX40 agonist ivuxolimab in advanced cancers. Sequencing used immunoSEQ multiplex PCR; TCRdb keeps in-frame clones, though not all of them. Of some 80,000 clones listed, 80% to 90% are singletons. Sample: CD4+ or CD8+ T cells sorted from blood, taken in a trial of the OX40 agonist ivuxolimab. The origin of the receptors is an adult with an advanced solid tumor such as melanoma, head and neck, liver or kidney cancer.

This chain joins TRBV2 and TRBJ2-7; the match to TRBD2 covers 7 bases. The CDR3 contains 15 residues. The V gene end was trimmed by 10 bases and the J gene end by 4 bases; junction bases not matched to a gene: 16. Germline V gene lookup returns CDR1 SNHLY and CDR2 FYNNEI. DNA of the CDR3: TGTGCCATCGGGGGGACCCGGGCCTCACTTTACGAGCAGTACTTC. As protein: CAIGGTRASLYEQYF.

The CDR3 protein is CASSPRGRLLEQYF. As DNA, the CDR3 is TGTGCCAGCAGCCCCCGGGGAAGGCTTCTCGAGCAGTACTTC. J is TRBJ2-7 and V is TRBV13, with D tentatively TRBD2 (5 bases). Germline loops: CDR1 PRHDT, CDR2 FYEKMQ (reference sequence). Trimming stripped 5 bases from V and 6 bases from J, with 17 bases between. The CDR3 has 14 amino acids.

In this sample, this clone turned up a few times. V gene TRBV29-1 combines with J gene TRBJ2-2, with D perhaps matching TRBD2 (6 bases). The CDR3 extends over 13 amino acids. From germline, CDR1 is SQVTM and CDR2 ANQGSEA. Trimming stripped 5 bases from V and 2 bases from J, with 9 bases between. CDR3 loop: CSVRGLNTGELFF. The CDR3 nucleotides are TGCAGCGTTAGAGGACTAAACACCGGGGAGCTGTTTTTT.

The chain is built from TRBV9 and TRBJ2-3; D gene uncertain. V was shortened by 0 bases and J by 1 base, with 12 bases between the two germline ends. This CDR3 has 16 amino acids. Germline CDR1 is SGDLS and CDR2 is YYNGEE. This CDR3 reads CASSVDVGYGTDTQYF. CDR3 coding DNA: TGTGCCAGCAGCGTAGATGTGGGATACGGCACAGATACGCAGTATTTT.

The V gene is TRBV11-2, the J gene TRBJ2-2; 10 bases line up with TRBD2. The V segment lost 0 bases and the J segment 7 bases; nucleotides outside the gene matches: 11. The germline gives CDR1 SGHAT, CDR2 FQNNGV. This CDR3 contains 18 residues. The CDR3 loop reads CASSLDPLWGLAYGELFF. Here the CDR3 DNA reads TGTGCCAGCAGCTTAGATCCCCTCTGGGGACTAGCGTACGGGGAGCTGTTTTTT.

The chain couples TRBV5-8 to TRBJ2-7; 11 bases line up with TRBD2. This CDR3 is 15 amino acids long. With 1 base clipped from V and 6 bases from J, the junction kept 6 bases outside the gene matches. CDR1 and CDR2 (germline): SGHTS, YDEGEE. CDR3: CASSLQTSGTREQYF. The CDR3 bases are TGTGCCAGCAGCTTGCAGACTAGCGGGACTCGCGAGCAGTACTTC. Filled out from reference TRBV5-8 and TRBJ2-7, the complete variable domain reads EAGVTQSPTHLIKTRGQQATLRCSPISGHTSVYWYQQALGLGLQFLLWYDEGEERNRGNFPPRFSGRQFPNYSSELNVNALELEDSALYLCASSLQTSGTREQYFGPGTRLTVT.

This sequence joins TRBV28 and TRBJ1-4; D not certain. This CDR3 spans 17 amino acids. V shed 2 bases and J shed 8 bases, with 21 bases lying between them. Germline loops: CDR1 MDHEN, CDR2 SYDVKM. The CDR3 loop reads CASSLSPSGLGKEKLFF. CDR3 in DNA: TGTGCCAGCAGTTTAAGCCCCTCGGGATTAGGGAAGGAAAAACTGTTTTTT.

V is TRBV7-2 and J is TRBJ1-2; 9 positions agree with TRBD1. This CDR3 comprises 18 residues. Germline V gene lookup returns CDR1 SGHTA and CDR2 FQGNSA. Trimming at V came to 5 bases and at J to 6 bases, leaving 19 bases not matched to a gene. The CDR3 here is CASSASGQLWGQGDGYTF. DNA for the CDR3: TGTGCCAGCAGCGCTAGCGGGCAACTCTGGGGACAGGGCGATGGCTACACCTTC. Full variable domain (outside the CDR3, taken from reference TRBV7-2 and TRBJ1-2): GAGVSQSPSNKVTEKGKDVELRCDPISGHTALYWYRQSLGQGLEFLIYFQGNSAPDKSGLPSDRFSAERTGGSVSTLTIQRTQQEDSAVYLCASSASGQLWGQGDGYTFGSGTRLTVV.

V is TRBV28 and J is TRBJ2-2; D assignment may be TRBD1 or TRBD2 (5 bases each). The germline V gene has CDR1 MDHEN and CDR2 SYDVKM. The V and J ends lost 6 bases and 6 bases respectively, with 11 bases between them. The CDR3 totals 13 residues. This CDR3 reads CASSLSGPGELFF. As DNA, the CDR3 is TGTGCCAGCAGCCTCTCGGGGCCCGGGGAGCTGTTTTTT.

The chain couples TRBV7-9 to TRBJ2-3, with unresolved D. CDR1 is SEHNR, CDR2 FQNEAQ, per germline (reference sequence). The V end lost 5 bases, the J end lost 6 bases, and 18 bases lay between the germline ends. The CDR3 covers 15 residues. CDR3 residues: CASSLRSANEDTQYF. DNA for the CDR3: TGTGCCAGCAGCCTACGAAGCGCGAATGAGGATACGCAGTATTTT.

CDR3: CASRLAGPTFTDTQYF. In DNA form, the CDR3 reads TGTGCCAGCCGGTTAGCGGGGCCGACTTTCACAGATACGCAGTATTTT. This chain uses TRBV27 with TRBJ2-3, with 8 bases matching TRBD2. Germline CDR1 and CDR2: MNHEY and SMNVEV (reference sequence). The CDR3 length is 16 residues. The junction had 12 bases not matched to a gene; V was cut back by 8 bases and J by 2 bases.

The chain employs TRBV5-1 and TRBJ1-3; D not resolved. Germline V lookup: CDR1 SGHRS, CDR2 YFSETQ. The CDR3 runs to 14 residues. The V gene lost 0 bases and the J gene lost 0 bases, with 4 bases spanning the gap. CDR3 amino acids: CASSLESSGNTIYF. The CDR3 DNA is TGCGCCAGCAGCTTGGAGAGCTCTGGAAACACCATATATTTT.